Below are 32 T cell receptor beta chains sequenced from a single sample in a study of tumor-infiltrating lymphocytes in primary liver carcinoma. The template, approximately 500 ng total RNA, yielded TCR beta cDNA made with a constant-region primer. TCR beta libraries came from three nested multiplex PCR rounds using slightly modified ARM-PCR. Amplification in the first two PCR rounds was performed using TRBV1-TRBV30 forward primers and a C-beta reverse primer for approximately 10 cycles each. Each CDR3 protein gets one entry after TCRdb re-called the multiplex PCR reads with MiXCR. The sample carries more than 60,000 distinct CDR3 sequences, roughly three quarters recorded once. Co-extraction of RNA and DNA was performed on about 18-33 mg of unsorted bulk tissue. Specimen: liver tumor tissue from sampling region 4. Subset here: tumor region T4, right-lateral pole. The receptors were sampled from a man aged 40-55 years with primary liver carcinoma and hepatitis B virus infection.

The J gene is TRBJ2-7, the V gene TRBV7-9, with 12 positions matching TRBD1. CDR3 length: 15 residues. V lost 11 bases and J lost 7; bases outside the gene matches: 15. Germline values: CDR1 SEHNR, CDR2 FQNEAQ (reference sequence). The DNA for the CDR3 is TGTGCCCACAGACCACCGGGACAGGGGGCGGGTGAGCAGTACTTC. Its protein is CAHRPPGQGAGEQYF.

Comments on this clonotype: The junction shows a germline mismatch at one end, possibly a read error. V gene TRBV5-1 combines with J gene TRBJ2-2; D is tentatively TRBD1 or TRBD2 (5 bases each). Germline values: CDR1 SGHRS, CDR2 YFSETQ. CDR3 length equals 17 residues. The CDR3 protein is CASSWEPVGANTGERFF. The CDR3 bases are TGCGCCAGTAGCTGGGAGCCTGTAGGGGCGAACACCGGGGAGCGGTTTTTT. Full variable domain (outside the CDR3, taken from reference TRBV5-1 and TRBJ2-2): KAGVTQTPRYLIKTRGQQVTLSCSPISGHRSVSWYQQTPGQGLQFLFEYFSETQRNKGNFPGRFSGRQFSNSRSEMNVSTLELGDSALYLCASSWEPVGANTGERFFGEGSRLTVL.

This clonotype was counted many times. As DNA, the CDR3 is TGCAGCGTTAAAAAGGATACCTACGAGCAGTACTTC. This sequence encodes CSVKKDTYEQYF. The V gene is TRBV29-1, the J gene TRBJ2-7; no reliable D call. CDR1 SQVTM and CDR2 ANQGSEA come from the germline V gene. Trimming left V 5 bases short and J 2 bases short, with 10 bases between. The CDR3 length is 12 residues.

With respect to this clonotype: Lacking the conserved final phenylalanine or tryptophan, this CDR3 likely reflects a read error. This chain connects TRBV6-5 to TRBJ2-7; perhaps TRBD1 as D (6 bases). Germline V gene data show CDR1 as MNHEY and CDR2 as SVGAGI. The length of the CDR3 is 16 residues. The CDR3 DNA is TGTGCCAACAGTGCCCAAGACAGGAATGTCTCCTACGAGCAGTACATC. Translation gives CANSAQDRNVSYEQYI.

Judged by abundance, this clonotype is medium-sized. V is TRBV6-6 and J is TRBJ2-5; no reliable D call. CDR1 and CDR2 (germline): MNHNY, SVGAGI (reference sequence). V lost 4 bases and J lost 1, with 10 bases in between. The CDR3 consists of 14 residues. In DNA, the CDR3 is TGTGCCAGCAGTTCGGACGTCCGCCAAGAGACCCAGTACTTC. Amino acid sequence: CASSSDVRQETQYF.

With regard to this clonotype: A read error is likely, as this CDR3 ends without the conserved phenylalanine or tryptophan. V and J are TRBV12-3 or TRBV12-4 and TRBJ2-6, with 7 bases that match TRBD1. The V and J ends lost 2 bases and 2 bases, in that order; junction bases with no gene match: 6. The CDR3 spans 17 residues. CDR3 in amino acids: CASSLPYRGTGANVLTP. The CDR3 DNA sequence: TGTGCCAGCAGTTTACCGTACAGGGGAACTGGGGCCAACGTCCTGACTCCC.

This clonotype appeared a single time. The junction does not match germline at one end; this may be a read error. The chain recombines TRBV12-3 or TRBV12-4 with TRBJ2-1; 7 nucleotides line up with TRBD2. The CDR3 is 16 residues long. CDR3 sequence (DNA): TGTGCCAGCAGTTTAGCGGGAGGGCCTAGAGTGTATGAGCACTTCTTC. Its translation is CASSLAGGPRVYEHFF.

With respect to this clonotype: Compared with germline, one end of the junction differs, possibly owing to a read error. J is TRBJ2-2 and V is TRBV29-1; D may be TRBD2 (6 bases). The CDR3 is made up of 12 amino acids. Germline V lookup: CDR1 SQVTM, CDR2 ANQGSEA. CDR3 sequence reads: CSVLDHTGGLFF. CDR3 coding DNA: TGCAGCGTTCTCGACCACACCGGGGGGCTGTTTTTT.

This clonotype was recorded at least ten times. This rearrangement joins TRBV7-3 to TRBJ2-3, with TRBD2 as a possible D gene (6 bases). Germline loops: CDR1 SGHTA, CDR2 FQGTGA. CDR3 length: 15 amino acids. V was cut by 0 bases and J by 0 bases, with 7 bases left in between. This chain's CDR3 is CASSLTGTSTDTQYF. DNA of the CDR3: TGTGCCAGCAGCTTAACCGGGACTAGCACAGATACGCAGTATTTT.

This chain links TRBV6-1 with TRBJ2-6; D perhaps matches TRBD2 (6 bases). Trimming removed 1 base from V and 16 bases from J, with 23 bases in between. The germline V gene has CDR1 MNHNS and CDR2 SASEGT. The CDR3 has 16 amino acids. The CDR3 spells CASSEGGVAGANILTF. The CDR3 region has the DNA TGTGCCAGCAGTGAAGGCGGGGTAGCTGGGGCCAACATTCTGACTTTC.

A word on this clonotype: Without the conserved terminal phenylalanine or tryptophan, this CDR3 likely stems from a read error. CDR3 DNA sequence: TGTACCAACAGCTTGACCGACGGACCCTACGAGCAGTACATC. Protein sequence: CTNSLTDGPYEQYI. The rearrangement links TRBV11-2 to TRBJ2-7; D unresolved. The CDR3 has 14 residues. Germline V CDR1 and CDR2: SGHAT, FQNNGV.

Regarding this clonotype: The CDR3 carries no conserved terminal phenylalanine or tryptophan, so it likely arises from a read error. The DNA is omitted, as the CDR3 cannot be located on it reliably, and the CDR3 follows TCRdb's listing. The V gene is TRBV6-5, the J gene TRBJ2-3; the table names TRBD2, a call not compared with the DNA. Germline CDR1 reads MNHEY; CDR2 reads SVGAGI. The CDR3 is 19 amino acids in total, end residues counted. CDR3: CASSTPNLAGGSLTDTQYL.

A word on this clonotype: One end of the junction is discordant with germline, which a read error may explain. This chain uses TRBV9 with TRBJ2-1; TRBD1 might be the D (6 bases). Germline V gene sequence: CDR1 SGDLS, CDR2 YYNGEE. CDR3 length: 12 amino acids. The DNA of the CDR3 is TGTGCCATCAGCACTCGGACAGCTGAGCAGTTCTTC. Translation gives CAISTRTAEQFF.

Comments on this clonotype: A much bigger clone sits one base away, suggesting this may be a read error. V is TRBV28 and J is TRBJ1-4; D is possibly TRBD1 (5 bases). Germline V gene sequence: CDR1 MDHEN, CDR2 SYDVKM. The CDR3 spans 14 residues. The CDR3 nucleotides are TGTGTCAGCAGTTTTCCCGGGGGTAATGAAAAACTGTTTTTT. Translation: CVSSFPGGNEKLFF. The full variable domain, completed using reference TRBV28 and TRBJ1-4, is DVKVTQSSRYLVKRTGEKVFLECVQDMDHENMFWYRQDPGLGLRLIYFSYDVKMKEKGDIPEGYSVSREKKERFSLILESASTNQTSMYLCVSSFPGGNEKLFFGSGTQLSVL.

Comment on this clonotype: The junction does not match germline at one end; this may be a read error. The CDR3 protein is CASSLSYRGPVKHVHSYNEQFF. CDR3 coding DNA: TGTGCCAGCAGCCTCTCCTACCGGGGTCCCGTGAAACATGTTCACTCCTACAATGAGCAGTTTTTC. The chain recombines TRBV11-2 with TRBJ2-1; D perhaps matches TRBD2 (5 bases). Germline-derived CDR1 and CDR2 are SGHAT and FQNNGV. The CDR3 has 22 residues.

Notes on this clonotype: Likely a read error: the CDR3 ends without its conserved phenylalanine or tryptophan. The rearrangement joins TRBV11-2 to TRBJ2-7; the D gene is possibly TRBD2 (6 bases). CDR1 SGHAT and CDR2 FQNNGV come from the germline V gene. CDR3 length equals 15 residues. The CDR3: CASSLGGTLPYEQYL. The CDR3 nucleotides are TGCGCAAGCAGCCTCGGCGGGACTCTACCCTACGAGCAGTACCTC.

In DNA, the CDR3 is TGTGCCAGCAGTATTTGGACAGGGACGAAAGCTGAGGCCAACGTCCTGACTTTC. Amino acids: CASSIWTGTKAEANVLTF. V usage is TRBV6-5 and J usage is TRBJ2-6; 8 bases are shared with TRBD1. Trimming removed 5 bases from V and 6 bases from J; junction bases left unmatched: 15. This CDR3 is built from 18 residues. Germline V gene lookup returns CDR1 MNHEY and CDR2 SVGAGI.

This clonotype occurred many times. This chain connects TRBV5-1 to TRBJ2-1, with TRBD1 as a possible D gene (5 bases). This CDR3 spans 13 amino acids. V was trimmed by 2 bases and J by 8 bases, leaving 11 bases between them. The germline V gene has CDR1 SGHRS and CDR2 YFSETQ. The CDR3 nucleotides are TGCGCCAGCAGCTTAAGGGGTATCTATGAGCAGTTCTTC. Protein product: CASSLRGIYEQFF.

Note on this clonotype: The CDR3 ends on some other residue instead of the conserved phenylalanine or tryptophan, so this is likely a read error. The DNA is omitted, as the CDR3 cannot be located on it reliably, and the CDR3 follows TCRdb's listing. J is TRBJ2-1 and V is TRBV11-2; the table names TRBD1, a call not compared with the DNA. Germline loops: CDR1 SGHAT, CDR2 FQNNGV. From its first to its last residue, the CDR3 has 15 amino acids. CDR3 protein: CASSSGHVGYNERFS.

As for this clonotype: The junction differs from germline at one of its ends, possibly a read error. The gene calls are TRBV28 and TRBJ2-6; 10 bases fit TRBD1. Germline values: CDR1 MDHEN, CDR2 SYDVKM. CDR3 length equals 15 residues. The CDR3 loop is CANRRQGAGASVLTF. The DNA of the CDR3 is TGTGCCAACAGAAGACAGGGGGCTGGGGCCAGCGTCCTGACTTTC.

V and J are TRBV12-3 or TRBV12-4 and TRBJ1-1, with D perhaps TRBD1 (5 bases). V was pared by 5 bases and J by 4 bases, with 11 bases between. This CDR3 has 13 residues. The CDR3 is CASSPWDRTEAFF. In DNA, the CDR3 is TGTGCCAGCAGTCCCTGGGACCGCACTGAAGCTTTCTTT.

This clonotype was recorded a few times. The V gene is TRBV12-3 or TRBV12-4, the J gene TRBJ2-5; D call uncertain. The V end was cut by 7 bases, the J end by 5 bases, with 14 bases between. The CDR3 contains 13 residues. CDR3 bases: TGTGCCAGCACCCCCGATCATGTGGAGACCCAGTACTTC. Translation: CASTPDHVETQYF.

On this clonotype itself: One end of the junction varies from germline; a read error may be responsible. This CDR3 is CASSYTGLARGNEQFF. The CDR3 DNA reads TGTGCGAGCAGTTACACGGGACTAGCGAGGGGTAATGAGCAGTTCTTC. The V and J genes are TRBV6-5 and TRBJ2-1; TRBD2 aligns across 10 bases. The CDR3 length is 16 residues. The germline gives CDR1 MNHEY, CDR2 SVGAGI.

In its sample, this clonotype ranks as medium-sized. V gene TRBV4-1 combines with J gene TRBJ2-3, with a tentative D call TRBD2 (6 bases). The CDR3 is made up of 16 amino acids. The V gene's germline CDR1 is MGHRA and CDR2 YSYEKL. Trimming removed 4 bases at V and 0 bases at J, with 14 bases between. The CDR3 is CASSPEAGISTDTQYF. CDR3 DNA: TGCGCCAGCAGCCCAGAGGCGGGGATAAGCACAGATACGCAGTATTTT.

This clonotype was observed a few times. The chain employs TRBV28 and TRBJ2-2, with a possible D match to TRBD2 (6 bases). The V and J ends lost 8 bases and 0 bases respectively, with 16 bases between them. Germline CDR1 reads MDHEN; CDR2 reads SYDVKM. The CDR3 sequence is 16 residues long. CDR3 loop: CASLSPGGANTGELFF. The DNA for the CDR3 is TGTGCCAGCCTTAGCCCGGGCGGGGCGAACACCGGGGAGCTGTTTTTT.

The sample holds many counts of this clonotype. This chain links TRBV12-3 or TRBV12-4 with TRBJ1-3; D is possibly TRBD1 (5 bases). This CDR3 is built from 14 residues. The V end was cut by 7 bases, the J end by 9 bases, with 19 bases between. The DNA of the CDR3 is TGTGCCAGCAACCCCACAGGCACTGGGGGCACCATATATTTT. Residues: CASNPTGTGGTIYF.

In the case of this clonotype: This CDR3 is missing its conserved last phenylalanine or tryptophan, likely due to a read error. The chain is built from TRBV6-1 and TRBJ1-4; a weak D match, TRBD1 (6 bases). The CDR3 consists of 15 residues. Trimming pared 4 bases from V and 4 bases from J, leaving 13 bases between. Looked up from germline, CDR1 is MNHNS and CDR2 is SASEGT. DNA for the CDR3: TGTGCCAGCAGTGCCCAGGGGTGGCTTAATGAAAAACTGTTTTAT. It translates to CASSAQGWLNEKLFY.

Concerning this clonotype: At one end the junction does not follow the germline gene, possibly because of a read error. The CDR3 region is CVSNSAGPGNEEFF. The CDR3 nucleotides read TGTGTCAGCAATTCAGCGGGCCCTGGGAATGAGGAGTTCTTC. The gene calls are TRBV11-2 and TRBJ2-1, with D possibly matching TRBD2 (6 bases). This CDR3 contains 14 residues. Per germline, CDR1 SGHAT and CDR2 FQNNGV.

The V gene is TRBV4-2, the J gene TRBJ2-1; D unresolved. The CDR3 length is 16 residues. Germline V gene sequence: CDR1 LGHNA, CDR2 YNFKEQ. The CDR3 protein is CVSSQEARGGYNEQFF. As DNA, the CDR3 is TGTGTCAGTAGCCAAGAGGCCCGAGGTGGCTACAATGAGCAGTTCTTC.

This clonotype was counted once. V is TRBV6-1 and J is TRBJ2-1; D is uncertain. The length of the CDR3 is 16 residues. Trimming stripped 1 base from V and 4 bases from J, with 14 bases between. From germline, CDR1 is MNHNS and CDR2 SASEGT. CDR3 sequence reads: CASSEVSSFPYNEQFF. The CDR3 nucleotides are TGTGCCAGCAGTGAAGTATCGAGCTTCCCTTACAATGAGCAGTTCTTC.

The chain couples TRBV6-1 to TRBJ2-3; perhaps TRBD2 as D (6 bases). This CDR3 has 13 amino acids. CDR1 MNHNS and CDR2 SASEGT come from the germline V gene. Trimming pared 7 bases from V and 6 bases from J, leaving 14 bases between. CDR3 region: CASKYGRVDTQYF. The CDR3 DNA is TGTGCCAGCAAGTACGGGAGAGTGGATACGCAGTATTTT.

This clonotype was observed a few times. An end of the junction does not agree with germline; a read error may underlie this. The genes are TRBV5-1 and TRBJ2-5; no reliable D call. This CDR3 region has 12 residues. Germline CDR1 SGHRS, CDR2 YFSETQ. CDR3 DNA: TGCGTCAGCAGTTTGGGACAAGAGACCCAGTACTTC. Its translation is CVSSLGQETQYF.